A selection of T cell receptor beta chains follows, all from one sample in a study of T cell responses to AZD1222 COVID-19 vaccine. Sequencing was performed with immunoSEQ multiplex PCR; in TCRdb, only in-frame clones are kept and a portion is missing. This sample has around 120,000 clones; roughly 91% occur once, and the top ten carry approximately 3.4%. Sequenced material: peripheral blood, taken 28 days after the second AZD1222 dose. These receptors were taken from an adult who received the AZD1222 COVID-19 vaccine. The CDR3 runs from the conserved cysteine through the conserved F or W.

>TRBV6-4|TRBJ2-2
CASSGVAGSNTGELFF
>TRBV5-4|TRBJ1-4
CASSQDLATNEKLFF
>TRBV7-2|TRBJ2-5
CASSFGETQYF
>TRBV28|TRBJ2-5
CASTRTGETQYF
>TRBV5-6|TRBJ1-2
CASSRGQEPNYGYTF
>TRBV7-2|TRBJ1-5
CASSLENQPQHF
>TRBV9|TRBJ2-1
CASSVEAQQFF
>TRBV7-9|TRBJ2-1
CASSFGDRAPYNEQFF
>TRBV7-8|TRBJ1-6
CASSPGTENSPLHF
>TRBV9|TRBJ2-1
CASSVGTSVYNEQFF
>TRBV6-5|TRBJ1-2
CATLPYSQGLYGYTF
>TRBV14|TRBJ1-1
CASSPGQGRAFF
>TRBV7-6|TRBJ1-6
CASSYTGFGYYNSPLHF
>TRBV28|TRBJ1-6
CASSSTSYNSPLHF
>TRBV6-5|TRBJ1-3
CASSLGDSRRDTIYF
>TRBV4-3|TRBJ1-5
CASSQETDSNQPQHF
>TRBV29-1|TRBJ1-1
CSAGATAAFF
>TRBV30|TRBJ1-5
CAWSVISNQPQHF
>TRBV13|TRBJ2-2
CASKGQGAAGELFF
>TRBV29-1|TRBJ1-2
CSALSSTVDYGYTF
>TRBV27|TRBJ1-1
CASSTPGQGTEAFF
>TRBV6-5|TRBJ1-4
CASSYSGRANEKLFF
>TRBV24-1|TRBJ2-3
CATSHHAGGSMTDTQYF
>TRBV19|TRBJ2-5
CASSIQETQYF
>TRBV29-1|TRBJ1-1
CTTRDGNTEAFF